Below are 29 T cell receptor beta chains sequenced from a single sample in a study of glioma-infiltrating T cells. Using RNA template, CDR3s of TCR alpha and beta were amplified with iRepertoire arm-PCR. From the multiplex PCR reads, TCRdb called clonotypes with MiXCR, one entry per CDR3 protein. The data show approximately 120,000 distinct CDR3 sequences, with about 25% seen just once and about a third held by the top ten. Sequencing used glioma tissue, nonneoplastic brain tissue, or PBMCs (not recorded which). Source of these receptors: a human donor with low-grade glioma or glioblastoma, undergoing nonglioma brain surgery, or in good health (not recorded which).

The sample holds many counts of this clonotype. The rearrangement joins TRBV6-5 to TRBJ2-1; D gene ambiguous. Trimming cost V 0 bases and J 1 base, with 10 bases left between them. CDR3 length: 16 amino acids. Germline assignment: CDR1 MNHEY and CDR2 SVGAGI. The CDR3 coding sequence is TGTGCCAGCAGTTACTCCGATCAGAAATCCTACAATGAGCAGTTCTTC. It is translated as CASSYSDQKSYNEQFF.

This clonotype was counted at least ten times. The genes are TRBV10-2 and TRBJ2-5; 9 bases fit TRBD1. The CDR3 consists of 15 residues. Germline V gene sequence: CDR1 WSHSY, CDR2 SAAADI. V shed 5 bases, J shed 4 bases, and the junction held 8 bases outside the gene matches. The CDR3 reads CASSPWTGEVETQYF. The CDR3 nucleotides are TGCGCCAGCAGTCCATGGACAGGGGAGGTAGAGACCCAGTACTTC.

CDR3 in amino acids: CAWSGNMNNQPQHF. The CDR3 coding sequence is TGTGCCTGGTCCGGGAACATGAACAATCAGCCCCAGCATTTT. The V and J genes are TRBV30 and TRBJ1-5; D remains ambiguous. CDR1 is GTSNPN, CDR2 SVGIG, per germline (reference sequence). The V gene lost 5 bases and the J gene lost 3 bases, with 14 bases spanning the gap. This CDR3 spans 14 amino acids.

Regarding this clonotype: A single base separates this from a much larger clone, so it may be a read error. This chain joins TRBV12-3 or TRBV12-4 and TRBJ2-3; D not resolved. The CDR3 consists of 14 residues. The CDR3 loop reads CGSSLDLVTDTQYF. The CDR3 DNA reads as TGTGGCAGCAGTTTAGACCTTGTAACAGATACGCAGTATTTT.

This clonotype was recorded at least ten times. V gene TRBV11-2 combines with J gene TRBJ1-1; a weak D match, TRBD1 (5 bases). V gave up 5 bases and J gave up 1 base, with 14 bases separating them. There are 15 residues in the CDR3. The germline CDR1 and CDR2 sequences are SGHAT and FQNNGV. The CDR3 loop is CASSRSLGQNTEAFF. The CDR3 DNA is TGTGCCAGCAGCCGTTCCCTTGGACAGAACACTGAAGCTTTCTTT.

Turning to this clonotype: This may stem from a read error, because a much larger clone lies one nucleotide away. The chain employs TRBV3-1 and TRBJ1-3; no definite D call. Germline CDR1 and CDR2: LGHDT and YNNKEL (reference sequence). This CDR3 comprises 16 residues. The V end was cut by 1 base, the J end by 0 bases, with 10 bases between. The CDR3 region has the DNA TGTGCCAGCAGCCAAGCGGGCATCCACTCTGGAAACACCATATATTTT. Protein: CASSQAGIHSGNTIYF.

Ten or more counts support this clonotype. The chain couples TRBV18 to TRBJ1-1; D ambiguous. The length of the CDR3 is 13 residues. Germline V gene sequence: CDR1 KGHSH, CDR2 LQKENI. V gave up 2 bases and J gave up 7 bases, with 11 bases separating them. This chain's CDR3 is CASSPEVQLEAFF. In DNA form, the CDR3 reads TGTGCCAGCTCACCAGAGGTGCAACTTGAAGCTTTCTTT. The full variable domain, in which reference TRBV18 and TRBJ1-1 provide the parts outside the CDR3, is NAGVMQNPRHLVRRRGQEARLRCSPMKGHSHVYWYRQLPEEGLKFMVYLQKENIIDESGMPKERFSAEFPKEGPSILRIQQVVRGDSAAYFCASSPEVQLEAFFGQGTRLTVV.

Turning to this clonotype: Being one base from a much bigger clone, this may be a read error. The chain uses TRBV11-3 and TRBJ2-7; D assignment may be TRBD1 or TRBD2 (5 bases each). Trimming pared 4 bases from V and 2 bases from J, leaving 15 bases between. The CDR3 spans 15 residues. From germline, CDR1 is SGHNT and CDR2 YENEEA. CDR3 region: CASSSPRDRPYEQYF. The CDR3 DNA sequence: TGTGCCAGCAGCTCCCCCCGGGACCGACCCTACGAGCAGTACTTC.

On this clonotype: It is likely a read error, because the conserved phenylalanine at the end of the CDR3 is missing. The V gene is TRBV12-3 or TRBV12-4, the J gene TRBJ1-5, with D unresolved. The CDR3 totals 12 residues. CDR3 amino acids: CASSISTQPQHS. CDR3 nucleotides: TGTGCCAGCAGCATCAGCACTCAGCCCCAGCATTCT.

This clonotype appeared many times. This chain connects TRBV4-3 to TRBJ2-7, with 8 bases lining up with TRBD1. Germline V gene lookup returns CDR1 LGHNA and CDR2 YSLEER. Losses at the gene ends were 0 bases for V and 4 bases for J; bases not matched to a gene: 5. CDR3 size: 15 residues. The CDR3: CASSQDAQGAYEQYF. The CDR3 nucleotides read TGCGCCAGCAGCCAAGATGCCCAGGGGGCGTACGAGCAGTACTTC.

Concerning this clonotype itself: The junction shows a germline mismatch at one end, possibly a read error. This chain links TRBV4-1 with TRBJ2-2, with TRBD2 identical over 12 bases. Germline V gene sequence: CDR1 MGHRA, CDR2 YSYEKL. The CDR3 spans 17 residues. This CDR3 is CASSQDRASGRAGGLFF. The CDR3 region has the DNA TGCGCCAGCAGCCAAGATCGGGCTAGCGGGAGGGCCGGGGGGCTGTTTTTT.

As regards this clonotype: A much larger clone lies one base from this, so it may be a read error. The chain couples TRBV6-5 to TRBJ2-1, with 9 bases aligning to TRBD1. V dropped 5 bases and J dropped 10; count of bases not matched to a gene: 9. The CDR3 is 14 amino acids. Germline CDR1 reads MNHEY; CDR2 reads SVGAGI. The CDR3 DNA reads TGTGCCAGCAGTACTGGGGACAGGGTCTACGAGCAGTTCTTC. Protein sequence: CASSTGDRVYEQFF.

Ten or more counts support this clonotype. CDR3: CASSLRTNYEQYF. For the CDR3, the DNA is TGTGCCAGCAGCTTAAGGACTAACTACGAGCAGTACTTC. The chain carries TRBV7-2 and TRBJ2-7, with D possibly being TRBD2 (6 bases). The V gene's germline CDR1 is SGHTA and CDR2 FQGNSA. The V end was cut by 2 bases, the J end by 3 bases, with 8 bases between. The CDR3 runs 13 residues.

This clonotype was counted a few times. This chain connects TRBV29-1 to TRBJ2-5; TRBD1 agrees at 7 bases. CDR1 SQVTM and CDR2 ANQGSEA come from the germline V gene. V lost 6 bases, J lost 5 bases, and 12 bases stayed unmatched. CDR3 size: 14 residues. The CDR3 nucleotides are TGCAGCGTAGCCTCGAGGGGGCCGGGGGAGACCCAGTACTTC. Translation gives CSVASRGPGETQYF.

Only a few counts were recorded for this clonotype. This chain joins TRBV29-1 and TRBJ2-1; D may match TRBD1 or TRBD2 (5 bases each). The CDR3 is made up of 14 amino acids. With 6 bases removed from V and 1 base from J, the gap between germline ends came to 13 bases. Per the germline V gene, CDR1 is SQVTM and CDR2 is ANQGSEA. The chain's CDR3 is CSVSRDRSYNEQFF. In DNA form, the CDR3 reads TGCAGCGTATCCCGGGACCGATCCTACAATGAGCAGTTCTTC.

In its sample, this clonotype was seen many times. The genes are TRBV28 and TRBJ2-7; D not resolved. Germline lookup yields CDR1 MDHEN and CDR2 SYDVKM. V gave up 2 bases and J gave up 2 bases, with 10 bases separating them. The CDR3 spans 14 residues. The CDR3 nucleotides read TGTGCCAGCAGTTTAGAGACCCCTACCTACGAGCAGTACTTC. This encodes CASSLETPTYEQYF.

This clonotype has ten or more counts. The genes are TRBV7-2 and TRBJ1-1; D perhaps matches TRBD1 (6 bases). CDR1 is SGHTA and CDR2 is FQGNSA in the germline V gene. This CDR3 comprises 14 residues. The V and J ends lost 5 bases and 0 bases respectively, with 10 bases between them. CDR3 amino acids: CASSRGQLNTEAFF. CDR3 sequence (DNA): TGTGCCAGCAGCCGTGGACAGTTGAACACTGAAGCTTTCTTT.

This clonotype has a count of ten or more. The chain carries TRBV7-2 and TRBJ1-6, with D possibly being TRBD1 (5 bases). Germline V gene sequence: CDR1 SGHTA, CDR2 FQGNSA. The CDR3 is made up of 17 amino acids. V was pared by 5 bases and J by 10 bases, with 24 bases between. CDR3 nucleotide sequence: TGTGCCAGCAGCCCGGGACCCCCCCCAGGCGTTCAATCACCCCTCCACTTT. Amino acid sequence: CASSPGPPPGVQSPLHF.

DNA for the CDR3: TGCGCCAGCAGCTTGGCCCCAGGTTGGTCCTACGAGCAGTACTTC. This gives the protein CASSLAPGWSYEQYF. The rearrangement links TRBV5-1 to TRBJ2-7; D remains ambiguous. Germline values: CDR1 SGHRS, CDR2 YFSETQ. There are 15 residues in the CDR3. The V gene lost 0 bases and the J gene lost 1 base, with 11 bases spanning the gap.

V gene TRBV4-1 combines with J gene TRBJ2-3, with D possibly being TRBD2 (6 bases). Germline CDR1 MGHRA, CDR2 YSYEKL. The V and J ends lost 2 bases and 3 bases respectively, with 15 bases between them. The length of the CDR3 is 16 residues. CDR3 coding DNA: TGCGCCAGCAGCCAATTTAGCGGACCGGATACAGATACGCAGTATTTT. Translated, it gives CASSQFSGPDTDTQYF.

This clonotype was counted at least ten times. The J gene is TRBJ1-6, the V gene TRBV7-2, with 9 bases lining up with TRBD1. CDR3 length: 17 amino acids. V dropped 5 bases and J dropped 8; count of bases not matched to a gene: 13. The germline V gene encodes CDR1 SGHTA and CDR2 FQGNSA. The CDR3 DNA follows: TGTGCCAGCAGCCCAACGTGGGACAGGGCCGAGGATTCACCCCTCCACTTT. Translation gives CASSPTWDRAEDSPLHF. Full variable domain (rest looked up from reference TRBV7-2 and TRBJ1-6): GAGVSQSPSNKVTEKGKDVELRCDPISGHTALYWYRQSLGQGLEFLIYFQGNSAPDKSGLPSDRFSAERTGGSVSTLTIQRTQQEDSAVYLCASSPTWDRAEDSPLHFGNGTRLTVT.

This clonotype was seen many times. The rearrangement uses TRBV7-6 and TRBJ2-7; TRBD2 agrees at 10 bases. Germline loops: CDR1 SGHVS, CDR2 FNYEAQ. CDR3 length equals 15 residues. With 5 bases clipped from V and 5 bases from J, the junction kept 9 bases outside the gene matches. The CDR3 loop is CASSPSSGRTHEQYF. The CDR3 region has the DNA TGTGCCAGCAGCCCCTCTAGCGGGAGAACCCACGAGCAGTACTTC.

Worth noting for this clonotype: One base away lies a much larger clone, so this may be a sequencing read error. The CDR3 ends on some other residue instead of the conserved phenylalanine or tryptophan, so this is likely a read error. The genes are TRBV4-2 and TRBJ2-3, with 10 bases that match TRBD2. Germline CDR1 LGHNA, CDR2 YNFKEQ. There are 15 residues in the CDR3. The trim removed 4 bases at V and 1 base at J, leaving 2 bases unmatched. CDR3 bases: TGTGCCAGCAGCCTAGCGGGGGGCCGCACAGATACGCAGTATCTT. This translates into CASSLAGGRTDTQYL.

The CDR3 reads CASSQAITGQNTIYF. In DNA, the CDR3 is TGTGCCAGCAGCCAAGCTATCACAGGGCAAAACACCATATATTTT. The chain combines TRBV3-1 with TRBJ1-3; possible D gene TRBD1, 6 bases. V lost 1 base, J lost 6 bases, and 13 bases lay in between. This CDR3 is 15 amino acids long. CDR1 and CDR2 (germline): LGHDT, YNNKEL (reference sequence).

This clonotype was recorded at least ten times. The gene calls are TRBV15 and TRBJ1-1; perhaps TRBD1 as D (6 bases). CDR1 and CDR2 (germline): LNHNV, YYDKDF (reference sequence). The CDR3 loop spans 17 amino acids. V gave up 0 bases and J gave up 0 bases, with 14 bases separating them. CDR3 in amino acids: CATSREFQGQLNTEAFF. The CDR3, as DNA: TGTGCCACCAGCAGAGAATTTCAGGGGCAACTGAACACTGAAGCTTTCTTT.

This clonotype was found many times. The genes are TRBV7-9 and TRBJ1-5; possible D gene TRBD1, 6 bases. Germline V gives CDR1 SEHNR, CDR2 FQNEAQ (reference sequence). With 0 bases removed from V and 4 bases from J, the gap between germline ends came to 10 bases. This CDR3 spans 15 amino acids. CDR3 sequence: CASSLAGTTNQPQHF. CDR3 nucleotides: TGTGCCAGCAGCTTAGCTGGGACAACTAATCAGCCCCAGCATTTT.

Many counts were recorded for this clonotype. The gene calls are TRBV20-1 and TRBJ2-6; TRBD2 might be the D (6 bases). The CDR3 runs 15 residues. Trimming removed 6 bases from V and 0 bases from J, with 12 bases in between. Germline CDR1 and CDR2: DFQATT and SNEGSKA (reference sequence). CDR3 in amino acids: CSAADGSSGANVLTF. CDR3 in DNA: TGCAGTGCCGCGGACGGGAGCTCTGGGGCCAACGTCCTGACTTTC.

This clonotype was observed a handful of times. V usage is TRBV29-1 and J usage is TRBJ1-5; 8 nucleotides match TRBD1. Per germline, CDR1 SQVTM and CDR2 ANQGSEA. CDR3 length: 13 residues. The V segment lost 4 bases and the J segment 7 bases; nucleotides outside the gene matches: 6. This CDR3 reads CSVVDREKQPQHF. The DNA for the CDR3 is TGCAGCGTTGTGGACAGGGAGAAGCAGCCCCAGCATTTT.

On this clonotype itself: Being one base from a much bigger clone, this may be a read error. The chain couples TRBV10-3 to TRBJ2-7; D call uncertain. The germline V gene has CDR1 ENHRY and CDR2 SYGVKD. The CDR3 spans 12 residues. The ends were cut back, 5 bases at V and 1 base at J, with 6 bases in the middle. The CDR3 here is CAISKYSYEQYF. CDR3 coding DNA: TGTGCCATCAGTAAGTATTCCTACGAGCAGTACTTC.